Each of the 12 T cell receptor beta chains below was sequenced from the same sample in a study of blood T cells in healthy people across ages (dated by TCRdb to the mid-2010s). Libraries were made using 5' RACE. These reads were obtained on an Illumina HiSeq 2500. The second PCR ran for about 6 to 11 cycles and used a J-beta primer mix along with a sample-barcoded 5' primer. TCRdb redid the processing of the public reads, applying fastp at Q25 and MiXCR, and retained in-frame beta chains. Rows with a matching CDR3 protein are joined into one entry that keeps the most common DNA and genes. This sample lists about 720,000 distinct CDR3 sequences; around a quarter were detected once. The ten largest make up more than 3% of the sample. The same sample was also used in a study of T cells of mothers and their children.

The source material was blood. These receptors originate from a boy younger than 18 in good health.

This clonotype showed up many times. The chain combines TRBV6-5 with TRBJ2-5; D possibly corresponds to TRBD1 (6 bases). The end of the DNA aligns better with TRBJ2-7, so the J call may be wrong. Germline V gives CDR1 MNHEY, CDR2 SVGAGI. The CDR3 is made up of 15 amino acids. The CDR3 is CASSYSQGSSYEQYF. The CDR3, as DNA: TGTGCCAGCAGTTACAGTCAGGGGAGCTCCTACGAGCAGTACTTC.

This clonotype showed up just a few times. The rearrangement joins TRBV28 to TRBJ1-6; no clear D. Trimming took off 1 base at V and 10 bases at J, with 11 bases between the two ends. Germline assignment: CDR1 MDHEN and CDR2 SYDVKM. CDR3 size: 14 residues. CDR3 region: CASSLFRVGSPLHF. The CDR3 DNA reads as TGTGCCAGCAGTTTATTCCGGGTCGGGTCACCCCTCCACTTT.

This clonotype was seen only a few times. The chain joins TRBV7-3 to TRBJ2-5, with a possible D match to TRBD2 (6 bases). Germline V lookup: CDR1 SGHTA, CDR2 FQGTGA. The CDR3 totals 13 residues. V lost 4 bases, J lost 8 bases, and 14 bases lay in between. Written as DNA, the CDR3 is TGTGCCAGCAGCTCGCAACGACTAGGAACCCAGTACTTC. It is translated as CASSSQRLGTQYF. The full variable domain, in which reference TRBV7-3 and TRBJ2-5 provide the parts outside the CDR3, is GAGVSQTPSNKVTEKGKYVELRCDPISGHTALYWYRQSLGQGPEFLIYFQGTGAADDSGLPNDRFFAVRPEGSVSTLKIQRTERGDSAVYLCASSSQRLGTQYFGPGTRLLVL.

In its sample, this clonotype was seen many times. The V gene is TRBV4-1, the J gene TRBJ2-7; TRBD1 aligns across 11 bases. V shed 4 bases and J 2 bases; nucleotides not matched to a gene: 10. The germline CDR1 and CDR2 sequences are MGHRA and YSYEKL. CDR3 length equals 17 residues. The CDR3 DNA sequence: TGCGCCAGCAGCCCTTACCAATGGGACAGGGGGGCCTACGAGCAGTACTTC. Amino acid sequence: CASSPYQWDRGAYEQYF.

The gene calls are TRBV24-1 and TRBJ2-2, with 7 bases aligning to TRBD1. The CDR3 has 13 amino acids. V lost 8 bases, J lost 7 bases, and 6 bases stayed unmatched. Per the germline V gene, CDR1 is KGHDR and CDR2 is SFDVKD. CDR3 protein: CATNAGGNGELFF. Written as DNA, the CDR3 is TGTGCCACCAATGCAGGGGGTAACGGGGAGCTGTTTTTT.

The rearrangement joins TRBV9 to TRBJ2-5; 13 bases agree with TRBD2. The J call could be wrong; TRBJ2-1 is a better fit for the DNA end. CDR1 and CDR2 from the germline V gene are SGDLS and YYNGEE. The CDR3 is 16 residues long. The CDR3 loop reads CASSVAGTSGIHEQFF. Here the CDR3 DNA reads TGTGCCAGCAGCGTAGCCGGGACTAGCGGGATCCATGAGCAGTTCTTC.

This clonotype has a handful of counts. The V and J genes are TRBV29-1 and TRBJ2-7; TRBD1 agrees at 8 bases. CDR3 length: 12 amino acids. J gave up 4 bases and V 7 bases, and 6 bases lay outside the gene matches. CDR1 and CDR2 from the germline V gene are SQVTM and ANQGSEA. The CDR3, as DNA: TGCAGCGCGACAGGGGACGTTTACGAGCAGTACTTC. As protein: CSATGDVYEQYF.

This clonotype came up many times. This rearrangement joins TRBV4-3 to TRBJ1-5; no firm D call. This CDR3 is built from 14 residues. Germline loops: CDR1 LGHNA, CDR2 YSLEER. V lost 0 bases, J lost 1 base, and 4 bases lay in between. In DNA, the CDR3 is TGCGCCAGCAGCCAAGACGGGAGCAATCAGCCCCAGCATTTT. Its translation is CASSQDGSNQPQHF.

This clonotype was found a few times. The chain joins TRBV12-3 or TRBV12-4 to TRBJ2-3, with 8 bases matching TRBD1. This CDR3 spans 16 amino acids. Germline trimming cut 4 bases from V and 3 bases from J; bases unmatched to any gene: 9. The CDR3 DNA sequence: TGTGCCAGCAGTTCTCACTCCAGGGGGCATACAGATACGCAGTATTTT. It encodes CASSSHSRGHTDTQYF.

The rearrangement uses TRBV6-6 and TRBJ2-1; 9 nucleotides agree with TRBD2. This CDR3 contains 13 residues. V lost 6 bases, J lost 4 bases, and 1 base stayed unmatched. Germline V lookup: CDR1 MNHNY, CDR2 SVGAGI (reference sequence). CDR3 sequence: CASRLAGYNEQFF. The CDR3 DNA reads as TGTGCCAGCAGGCTAGCGGGATACAATGAGCAGTTCTTC.

This clonotype was observed a handful of times. V is TRBV14 and J is TRBJ1-2; D may be TRBD1 (5 bases). The CDR3 length is 13 residues. Trimming took off 3 bases at V and 7 bases at J, with 12 bases between the two ends. Germline lookup yields CDR1 SGHDN and CDR2 FVKESK. The CDR3 protein is CASSQTRGGGYTF. Here the CDR3 DNA reads TGTGCCAGCAGCCAGACGAGGGGAGGTGGCTACACCTTC.

On this clonotype itself: The junction departs from germline at one end; a sequencing error may be responsible. The chain links TRBV29-1 to TRBJ2-5, with unresolved D. Per germline, CDR1 SQVTM and CDR2 ANQGSEA. This CDR3 is built from 15 residues. This chain's CDR3 is CSVDFTAPGIETQYF. CDR3 coding DNA: TGCAGCGTTGACTTTACGGCCCCGGGCATCGAGACCCAGTATTTC.